This T cell receptor beta chain is from a study of neurological immune-mediated disorders. Each CDR3 protein is one row after TCRdb ran MiXCR on the 5' RACE reads. The table records some 20,000 distinct CDR3 sequences, approximately 26% of them present only once. PBMCs numbering 2 million and stored at -80 C yielded the unsorted libraries. The clonotype was recovered from a man between 50 and 59 years old with HTLV-1-associated myelopathy (HAM/TSP). The specimen was PBMCs.

The CDR3 sequence: CASRYRQGTDTQYF. The CDR3, as DNA: TGTGCCAGCAGGTACCGACAGGGCACAGATACGCAGTATTTT. J is TRBJ2-3 and V is TRBV12-3 or TRBV12-4, with D possibly TRBD1 on 6 matching bases. V lost 6 bases and J 1 base, leaving 11 bases between the germline ends. The CDR3 totals 14 residues.